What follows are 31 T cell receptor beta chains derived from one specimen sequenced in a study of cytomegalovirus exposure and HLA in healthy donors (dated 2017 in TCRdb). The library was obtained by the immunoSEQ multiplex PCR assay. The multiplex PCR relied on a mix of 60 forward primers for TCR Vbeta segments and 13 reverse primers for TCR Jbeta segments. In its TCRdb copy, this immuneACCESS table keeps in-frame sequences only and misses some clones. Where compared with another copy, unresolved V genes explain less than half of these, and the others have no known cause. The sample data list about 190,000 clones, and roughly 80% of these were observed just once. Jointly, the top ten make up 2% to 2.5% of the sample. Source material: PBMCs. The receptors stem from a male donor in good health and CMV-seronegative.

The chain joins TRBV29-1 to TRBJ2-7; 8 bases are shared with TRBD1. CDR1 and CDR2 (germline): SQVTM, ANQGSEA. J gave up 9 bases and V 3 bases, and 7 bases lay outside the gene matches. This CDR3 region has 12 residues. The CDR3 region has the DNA TGCAGCGTTGACAGGGGGCAGACGGGGCAGTACTTC. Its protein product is CSVDRGQTGQYF.

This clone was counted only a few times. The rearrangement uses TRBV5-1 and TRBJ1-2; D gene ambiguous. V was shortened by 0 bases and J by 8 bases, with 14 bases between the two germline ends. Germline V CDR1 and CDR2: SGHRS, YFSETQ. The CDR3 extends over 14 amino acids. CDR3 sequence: CASSLDGGGSGYTF. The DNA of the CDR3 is TGCGCCAGCAGCTTGGACGGAGGCGGGAGCGGCTACACCTTC.

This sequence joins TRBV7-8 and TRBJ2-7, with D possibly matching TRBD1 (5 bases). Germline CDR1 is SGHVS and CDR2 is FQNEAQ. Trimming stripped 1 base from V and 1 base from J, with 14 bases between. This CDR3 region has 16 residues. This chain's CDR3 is CASSLVKRGQSYEQYF. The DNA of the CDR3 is TGTGCCAGCAGCTTAGTCAAAAGGGGTCAATCCTACGAGCAGTACTTC.

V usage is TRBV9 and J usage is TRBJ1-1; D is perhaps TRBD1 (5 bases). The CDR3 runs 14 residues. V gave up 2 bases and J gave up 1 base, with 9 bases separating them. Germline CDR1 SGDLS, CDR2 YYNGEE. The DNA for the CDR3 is TGTGCCAGCAGCGTCCAGACAGCGAACACTGAAGCTTTCTTT. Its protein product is CASSVQTANTEAFF.

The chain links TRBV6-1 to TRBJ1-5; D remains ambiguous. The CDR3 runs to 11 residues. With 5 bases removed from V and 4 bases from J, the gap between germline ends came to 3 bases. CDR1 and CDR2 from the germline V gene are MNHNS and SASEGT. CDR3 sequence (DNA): TGTGCCAGCAGTTTAAATCAGCCCCAGCATTTT. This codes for CASSLNQPQHF.

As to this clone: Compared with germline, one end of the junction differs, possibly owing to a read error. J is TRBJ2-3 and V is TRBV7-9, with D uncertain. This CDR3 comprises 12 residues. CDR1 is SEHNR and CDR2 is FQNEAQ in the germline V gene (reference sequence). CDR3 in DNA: TGTTCCAGCAGCTCCGAGCCAGATACGCAGTATTTT. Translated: CSSSSEPDTQYF.

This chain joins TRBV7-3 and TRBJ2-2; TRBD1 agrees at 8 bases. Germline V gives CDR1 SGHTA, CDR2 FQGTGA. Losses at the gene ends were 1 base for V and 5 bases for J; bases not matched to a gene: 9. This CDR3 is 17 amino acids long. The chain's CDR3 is CASSLRVQGALTGELFF. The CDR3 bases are TGTGCCAGCAGCTTAAGGGTCCAGGGGGCGTTGACCGGGGAGCTGTTTTTT.

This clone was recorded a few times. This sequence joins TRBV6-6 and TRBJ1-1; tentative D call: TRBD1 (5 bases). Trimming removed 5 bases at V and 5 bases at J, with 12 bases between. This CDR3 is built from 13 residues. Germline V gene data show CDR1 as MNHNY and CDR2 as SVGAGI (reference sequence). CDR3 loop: CASSPRVRTEAFF. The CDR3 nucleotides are TGTGCCAGCAGTCCCAGGGTGAGGACTGAAGCTTTCTTT.

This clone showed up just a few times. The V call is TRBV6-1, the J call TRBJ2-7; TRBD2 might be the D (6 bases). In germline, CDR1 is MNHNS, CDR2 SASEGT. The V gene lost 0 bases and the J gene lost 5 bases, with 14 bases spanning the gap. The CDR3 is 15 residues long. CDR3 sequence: CASSEALRGFDEQYF. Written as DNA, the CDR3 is TGTGCCAGCAGTGAAGCGCTTCGGGGGTTTGACGAGCAGTACTTC.

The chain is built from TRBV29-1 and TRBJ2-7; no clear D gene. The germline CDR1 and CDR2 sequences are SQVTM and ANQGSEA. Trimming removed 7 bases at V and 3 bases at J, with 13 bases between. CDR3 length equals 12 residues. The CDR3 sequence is CSASVGRYEQYF. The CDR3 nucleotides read TGCAGCGCCTCGGTGGGCCGCTACGAGCAGTACTTC.

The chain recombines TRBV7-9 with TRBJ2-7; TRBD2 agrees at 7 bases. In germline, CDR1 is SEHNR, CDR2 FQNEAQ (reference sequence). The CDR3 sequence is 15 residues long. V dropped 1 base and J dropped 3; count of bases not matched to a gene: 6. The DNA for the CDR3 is TGTGCCAGCAGCTTAGGGGGGAGGGCCAGCTACGAGCAGTACTTC. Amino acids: CASSLGGRASYEQYF.

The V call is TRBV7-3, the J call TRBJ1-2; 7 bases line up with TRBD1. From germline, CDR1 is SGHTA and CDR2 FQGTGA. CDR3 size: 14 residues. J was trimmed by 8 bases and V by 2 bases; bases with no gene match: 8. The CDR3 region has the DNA TGTGCCAGCAGCTTATCGGACAGGACGAGCGGCTACACCTTC. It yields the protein CASSLSDRTSGYTF.

In DNA form, the CDR3 reads TGCGCCAGCAGCCAAGGGGTGTCAGGGGCTGGAAACACCATATATTTT. It specifies CASSQGVSGAGNTIYF. The rearrangement uses TRBV5-1 and TRBJ1-3; the D gene is possibly TRBD1 (6 bases). Germline CDR1 and CDR2: SGHRS and YFSETQ. V was shortened by 4 bases and J by 2 bases, with 16 bases between the two germline ends. The CDR3 has 16 residues. Using reference TRBV5-1 and TRBJ1-3 for the parts outside the CDR3, the full variable domain is KAGVTQTPRYLIKTRGQQVTLSCSPISGHRSVSWYQQTPGQGLQFLFEYFSETQRNKGNFPGRFSGRQFSNSRSEMNVSTLELGDSALYLCASSQGVSGAGNTIYFGEGSWLTVV.

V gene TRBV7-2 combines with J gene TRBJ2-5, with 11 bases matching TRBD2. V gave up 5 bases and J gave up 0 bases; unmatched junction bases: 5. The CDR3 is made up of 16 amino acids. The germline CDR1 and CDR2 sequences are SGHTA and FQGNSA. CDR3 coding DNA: TGTGCCAGCAGCAACCGGGGACTAGCGGACCAAGAGACCCAGTACTTC. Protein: CASSNRGLADQETQYF.

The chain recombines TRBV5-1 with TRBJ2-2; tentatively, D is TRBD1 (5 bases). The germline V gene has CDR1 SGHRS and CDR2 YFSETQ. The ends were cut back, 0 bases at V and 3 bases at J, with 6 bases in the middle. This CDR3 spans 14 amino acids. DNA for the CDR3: TGCGCCAGCAGCTTGGGCAGGGACACCGGGGAGCTGTTTTTT. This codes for CASSLGRDTGELFF. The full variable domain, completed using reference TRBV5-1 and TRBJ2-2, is KAGVTQTPRYLIKTRGQQVTLSCSPISGHRSVSWYQQTPGQGLQFLFEYFSETQRNKGNFPGRFSGRQFSNSRSEMNVSTLELGDSALYLCASSLGRDTGELFFGEGSRLTVL.

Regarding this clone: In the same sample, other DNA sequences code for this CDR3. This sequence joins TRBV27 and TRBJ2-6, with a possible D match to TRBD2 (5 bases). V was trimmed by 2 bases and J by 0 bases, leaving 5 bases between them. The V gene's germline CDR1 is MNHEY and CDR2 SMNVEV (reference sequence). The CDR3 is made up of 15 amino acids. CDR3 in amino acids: CASSLRGSGANVLTF. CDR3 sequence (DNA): TGTGCCAGCAGTTTACGGGGCTCTGGGGCCAACGTCCTGACTTTC.

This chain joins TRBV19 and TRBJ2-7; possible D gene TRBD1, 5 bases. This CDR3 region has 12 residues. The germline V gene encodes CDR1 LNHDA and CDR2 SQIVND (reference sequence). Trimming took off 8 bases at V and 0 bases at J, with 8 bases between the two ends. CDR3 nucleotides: TGTGCCAGTTCCGACAGCTCCTACGAGCAGTACTTC. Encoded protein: CASSDSSYEQYF.

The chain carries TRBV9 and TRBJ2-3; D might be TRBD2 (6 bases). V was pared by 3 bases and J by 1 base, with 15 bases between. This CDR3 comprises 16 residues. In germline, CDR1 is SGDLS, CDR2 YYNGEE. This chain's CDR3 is CASSAAPGAGTDTQYF. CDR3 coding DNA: TGTGCCAGCAGCGCTGCGCCGGGAGCGGGCACAGATACGCAGTATTTT.

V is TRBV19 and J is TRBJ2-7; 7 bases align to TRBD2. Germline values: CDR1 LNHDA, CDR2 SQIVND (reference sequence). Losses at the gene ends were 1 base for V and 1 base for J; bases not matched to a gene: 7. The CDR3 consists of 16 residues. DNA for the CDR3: TGTGCCAGTAGTATAGGTCCTAGCGGAGCATCCTACGAGCAGTACTTC. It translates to CASSIGPSGASYEQYF.

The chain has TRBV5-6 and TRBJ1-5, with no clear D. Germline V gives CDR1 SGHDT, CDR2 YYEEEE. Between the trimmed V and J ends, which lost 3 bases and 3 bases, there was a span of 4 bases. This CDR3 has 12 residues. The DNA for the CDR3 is TGTGCCAGCAGCTCCTTCAATCAGCCCCAGCATTTT. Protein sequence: CASSSFNQPQHF.

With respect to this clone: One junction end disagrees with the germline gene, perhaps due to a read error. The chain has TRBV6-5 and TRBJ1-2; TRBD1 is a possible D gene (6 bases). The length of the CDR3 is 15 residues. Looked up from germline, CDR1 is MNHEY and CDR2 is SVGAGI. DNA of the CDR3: TGTGCCAGCAGTTACTCGACAGGATCTAACTATGGCTACCCCTTC. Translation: CASSYSTGSNYGYPF.

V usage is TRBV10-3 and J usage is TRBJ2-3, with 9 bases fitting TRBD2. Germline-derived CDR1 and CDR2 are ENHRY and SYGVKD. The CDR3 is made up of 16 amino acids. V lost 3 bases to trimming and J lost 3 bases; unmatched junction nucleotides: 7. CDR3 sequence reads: CAISDGGGAGTDTQYF. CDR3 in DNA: TGTGCCATCAGTGACGGCGGGGGGGCGGGGACAGATACGCAGTATTTT.

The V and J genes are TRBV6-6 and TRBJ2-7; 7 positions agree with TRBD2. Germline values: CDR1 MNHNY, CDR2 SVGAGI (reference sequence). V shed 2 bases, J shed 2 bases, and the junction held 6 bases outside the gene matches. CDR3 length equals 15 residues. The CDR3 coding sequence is TGTGCCAGCAGTTACGGGGGAGGGTTAACCTACGAGCAGTACTTC. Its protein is CASSYGGGLTYEQYF.

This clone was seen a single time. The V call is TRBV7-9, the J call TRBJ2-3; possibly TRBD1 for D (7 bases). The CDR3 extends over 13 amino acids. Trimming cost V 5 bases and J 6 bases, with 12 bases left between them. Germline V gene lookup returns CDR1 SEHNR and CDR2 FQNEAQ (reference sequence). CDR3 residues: CASSQGGEDTQYF. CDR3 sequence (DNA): TGTGCCAGCAGCCAGGGGGGAGAGGATACGCAGTATTTT.

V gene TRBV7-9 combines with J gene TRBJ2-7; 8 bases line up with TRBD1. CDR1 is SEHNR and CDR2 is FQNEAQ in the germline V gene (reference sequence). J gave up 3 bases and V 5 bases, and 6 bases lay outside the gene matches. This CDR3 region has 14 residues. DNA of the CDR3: TGTGCCAGCAGCCCCGGGACAGGCCTCTACGAGCAGTACTTC. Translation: CASSPGTGLYEQYF.

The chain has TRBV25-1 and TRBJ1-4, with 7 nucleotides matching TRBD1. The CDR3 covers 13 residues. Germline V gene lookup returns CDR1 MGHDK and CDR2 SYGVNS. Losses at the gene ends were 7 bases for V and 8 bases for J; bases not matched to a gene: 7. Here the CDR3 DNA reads TGTGCCAGCAAGCGGACAGGTACAGAAAAACTGTTTTTT. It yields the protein CASKRTGTEKLFF.

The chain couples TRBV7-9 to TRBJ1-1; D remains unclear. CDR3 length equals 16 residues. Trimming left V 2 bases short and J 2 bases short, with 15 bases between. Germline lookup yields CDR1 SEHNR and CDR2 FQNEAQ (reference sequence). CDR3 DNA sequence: TGTGCCAGCAGCTTACTACAGACCGCTCTTAACACTGAAGCTTTCTTT. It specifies CASSLLQTALNTEAFF.

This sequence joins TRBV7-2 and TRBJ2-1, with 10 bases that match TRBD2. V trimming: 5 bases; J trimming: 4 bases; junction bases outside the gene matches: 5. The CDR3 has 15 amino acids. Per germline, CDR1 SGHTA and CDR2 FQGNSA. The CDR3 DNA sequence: TGTGCCAGCAGCACACGGACTAGCGGATACAATGAGCAGTTCTTC. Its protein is CASSTRTSGYNEQFF.

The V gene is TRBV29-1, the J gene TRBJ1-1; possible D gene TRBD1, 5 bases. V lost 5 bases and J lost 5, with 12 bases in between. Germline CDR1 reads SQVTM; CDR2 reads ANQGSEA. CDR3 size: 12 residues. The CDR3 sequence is CSVLDGGTEAFF. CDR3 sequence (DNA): TGCAGCGTTCTGGACGGGGGGACTGAAGCTTTCTTT. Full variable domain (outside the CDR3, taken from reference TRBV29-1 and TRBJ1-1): SAVISQKPSRDICQRGTSLTIQCQVDSQVTMMFWYRQQPGQSLTLIATANQGSEATYESGFVIDKFPISRPNLTFSTLTVSNMSPEDSSIYLCSVLDGGTEAFFGQGTRLTVV.

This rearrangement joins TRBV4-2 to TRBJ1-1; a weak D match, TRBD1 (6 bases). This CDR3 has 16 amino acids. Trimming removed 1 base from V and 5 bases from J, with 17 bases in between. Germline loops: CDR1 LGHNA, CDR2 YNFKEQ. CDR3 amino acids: CASSQVRGGGGTEAFF. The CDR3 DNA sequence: TGTGCCAGCAGCCAAGTTAGAGGGGGGGGCGGGACTGAAGCTTTCTTT.

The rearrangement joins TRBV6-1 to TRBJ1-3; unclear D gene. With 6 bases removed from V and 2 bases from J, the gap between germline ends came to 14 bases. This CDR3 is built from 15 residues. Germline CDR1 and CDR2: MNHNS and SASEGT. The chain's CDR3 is CASRTGASTGNTIYF. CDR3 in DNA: TGTGCCAGCAGAACGGGAGCCAGTACTGGAAACACCATATATTTT.